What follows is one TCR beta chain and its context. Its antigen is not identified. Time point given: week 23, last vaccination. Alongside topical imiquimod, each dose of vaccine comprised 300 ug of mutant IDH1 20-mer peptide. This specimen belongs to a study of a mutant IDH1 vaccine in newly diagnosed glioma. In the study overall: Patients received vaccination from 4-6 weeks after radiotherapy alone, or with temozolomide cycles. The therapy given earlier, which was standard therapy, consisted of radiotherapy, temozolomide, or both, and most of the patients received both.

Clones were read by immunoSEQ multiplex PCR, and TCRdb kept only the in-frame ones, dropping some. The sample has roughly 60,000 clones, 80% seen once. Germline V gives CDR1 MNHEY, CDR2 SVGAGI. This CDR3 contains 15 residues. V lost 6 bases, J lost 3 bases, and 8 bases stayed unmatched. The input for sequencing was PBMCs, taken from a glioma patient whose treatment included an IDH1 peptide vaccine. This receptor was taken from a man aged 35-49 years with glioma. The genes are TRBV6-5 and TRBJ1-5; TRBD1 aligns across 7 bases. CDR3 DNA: TGTGCCAGCAGAGCCACGACAGGGTACAATCAGCCCCAGCATTTT. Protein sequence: CASRATTGYNQPQHF.